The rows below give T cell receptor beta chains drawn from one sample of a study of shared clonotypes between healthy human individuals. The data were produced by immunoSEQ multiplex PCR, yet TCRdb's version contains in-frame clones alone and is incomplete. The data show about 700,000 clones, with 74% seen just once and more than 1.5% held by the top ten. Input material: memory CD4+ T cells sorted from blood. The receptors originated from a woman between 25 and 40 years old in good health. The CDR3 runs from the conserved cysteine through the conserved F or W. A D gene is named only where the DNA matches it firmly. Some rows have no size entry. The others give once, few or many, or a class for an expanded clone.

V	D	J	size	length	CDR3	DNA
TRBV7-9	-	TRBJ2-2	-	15	CASSLYGHNTGELFF	TGTGCCAGCAGCTTATATGGTCATAACACCGGGGAGCTGTTTTTT
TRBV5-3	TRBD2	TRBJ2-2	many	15	CARSLTSENTGELFF	TGTGCCAGAAGCTTGACTAGCGAGAACACCGGGGAGCTGTTTTTT
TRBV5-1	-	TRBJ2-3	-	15	CASSLEREFVDTQYF	TGCGCCAGCAGCTTGGAACGGGAGTTCGTAGATACGCAGTATTTT
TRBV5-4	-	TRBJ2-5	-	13	CASSSSGVETQYF	TGTGCCAGCTCCTCCTCCGGGGTGGAGACCCAGTACTTC
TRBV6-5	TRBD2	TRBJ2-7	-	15	CASSPTSGGPYEQYF	TGTGCCAGCAGTCCGACTAGCGGGGGCCCCTACGAGCAGTACTTC
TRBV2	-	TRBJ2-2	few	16	CASSERTVRTTGELFF	TGTGCCAGCAGTGAACGCACAGTGAGGACCACCGGGGAGCTGTTTTTT
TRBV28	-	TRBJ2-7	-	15	CASSPYSGLAYEQYF	TGTGCCAGCAGTCCGTACAGCGGGTTAGCCTACGAGCAGTACTTC
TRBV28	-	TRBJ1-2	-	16	CASSFQRDTFTYGYTF	TGTGCCAGCAGTTTTCAGCGGGACACCTTCACCTATGGCTACACCTTC
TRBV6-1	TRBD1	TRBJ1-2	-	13	CASSAQGGYGYTF	TGTGCCAGCAGTGCACAGGGGGGCTATGGCTACACCTTC
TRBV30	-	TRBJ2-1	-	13	CAWSMITGDEQFF	TGTGCCTGGAGTATGATAACAGGCGATGAGCAGTTCTTC
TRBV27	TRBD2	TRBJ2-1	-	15	CASSLLDAGVNEQFF	TGTGCCAGCAGTTTATTGGATGCGGGAGTCAATGAGCAGTTCTTC
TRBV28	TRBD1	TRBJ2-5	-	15	CASSRDRGRVETQYF	TGTGCCAGCAGTAGGGACAGGGGGCGGGTGGAGACCCAGTACTTC
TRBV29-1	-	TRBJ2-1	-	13	CSAAVYTNNEQFF	TGCAGCGCCGCGGTATACACTAACAATGAGCAGTTCTTC
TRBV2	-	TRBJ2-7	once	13	CASCSPVPYEQYF	TGTGCCAGCTGCTCCCCGGTCCCCTACGAGCAGTACTTC
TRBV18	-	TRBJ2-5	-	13	CASSPSTEETQYF	TGTGCCAGCTCACCGAGTACTGAAGAGACCCAGTACTTC
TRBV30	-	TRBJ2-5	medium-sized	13	CAWSKEYQETQYF	TGTGCCTGGAGTAAGGAGTACCAAGAGACCCAGTACTTC
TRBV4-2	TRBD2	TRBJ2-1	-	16	CASSRPGTRLHNEQFF	TGTGCCAGCAGCCGCCCCGGGACTAGGCTACACAATGAGCAGTTCTTC
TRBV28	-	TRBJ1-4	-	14	CASSSGFPVEKLFF	TGTGCCAGCAGTTCCGGTTTCCCGGTCGAAAAACTGTTTTTT
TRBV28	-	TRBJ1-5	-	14	CASSLHRVDQPQHF	TGTGCCAGCAGTTTGCACAGGGTAGATCAGCCCCAGCATTTT
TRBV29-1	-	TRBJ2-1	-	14	CSVDGPSSYNEQFF	TGCAGCGTTGACGGGCCAAGCTCCTACAATGAGCAGTTCTTC
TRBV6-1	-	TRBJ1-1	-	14	CASSESRQYTEAFF	TGTGCCAGCAGTGAAAGTCGACAGTACACTGAAGCTTTCTTT
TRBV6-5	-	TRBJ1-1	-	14	CASSYGHPNTEAFF	TGTGCCAGCAGTTACGGACACCCGAACACTGAAGCTTTCTTT
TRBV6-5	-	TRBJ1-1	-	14	CASSTSGFNTEAFF	TGTGCCAGCAGTACCTCAGGGTTTAACACTGAAGCTTTCTTT
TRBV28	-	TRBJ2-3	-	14	CASSFPDHTDTQYF	TGTGCCAGCAGTTTTCCGGACCACACAGATACGCAGTATTTT
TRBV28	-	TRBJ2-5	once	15	CASSATGLAGETQYF	TGTGCCAGCAGTGCGACGGGCCTCGCGGGGGAGACCCAGTACTTC
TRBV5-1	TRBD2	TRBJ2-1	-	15	CASSLSSGAYNEQFF	TGCGCCAGCAGCCTTTCTAGCGGAGCCTACAATGAGCAGTTCTTC
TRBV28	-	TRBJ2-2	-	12	CASNAGSGELFF	TGTGCCAGCAATGCAGGGTCCGGGGAGCTGTTTTTT
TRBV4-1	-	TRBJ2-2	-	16	CASSQGLSPRSGELFF	TGCGCCAGCAGCCAAGGTCTCTCCCCCAGGTCCGGGGAGCTGTTTTTT
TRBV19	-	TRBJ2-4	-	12	CASSTLRGQIDF	TGTGCCAGTAGTACGCTCCGAGGACAGATCGACTTC
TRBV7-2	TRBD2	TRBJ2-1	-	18	CASSLGEWASGIYNEQFF	TGTGCCAGCAGCTTAGGGGAGTGGGCTAGCGGGATTTACAATGAGCAGTTCTTC
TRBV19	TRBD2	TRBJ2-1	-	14	CASKTSGSIVEQFF	TGTGCCAGTAAGACTAGCGGGAGTATCGTTGAGCAGTTCTTC
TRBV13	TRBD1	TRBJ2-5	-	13	CASSSRGFETQYF	TGTGCCAGCAGCTCCAGGGGGTTCGAGACCCAGTACTTC
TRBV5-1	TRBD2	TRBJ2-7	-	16	CASSLLTSGSSYEQYF	TGCGCCAGCAGCTTACTGACTAGCGGGAGCTCCTACGAGCAGTACTTC
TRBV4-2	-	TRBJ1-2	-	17	CASSPRSRPNGGYGYTF	TGTGCCAGCAGCCCCCGATCTCGGCCAAACGGGGGCTATGGCTACACCTTC
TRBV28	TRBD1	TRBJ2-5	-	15	CASSHGTAGEETQYF	TGTGCCAGCAGTCATGGGACAGCAGGAGAAGAGACCCAGTACTTC
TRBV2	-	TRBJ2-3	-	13	CASSESSRGTQYF	TGTGCCAGCAGTGAGTCGTCCCGGGGTACGCAGTATTTT
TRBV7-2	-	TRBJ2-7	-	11	CASSLAGAFGF	TGTGCCAGCAGCTTAGCAGGGGCATTTGGCTTC
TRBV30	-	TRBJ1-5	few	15	CAWSVVQSGNQPQHF	TGTGCCTGGAGTGTAGTACAGTCGGGCAATCAGCCCCAGCATTTT
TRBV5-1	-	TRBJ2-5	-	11	CASKQEETQYF	TGCGCCAGCAAGCAGGAAGAGACCCAGTACTTC
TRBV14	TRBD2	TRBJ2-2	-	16	CASSRGLAGHTGELFF	TGTGCCAGCAGCCGGGGACTAGCGGGACACACCGGGGAGCTGTTTTTT
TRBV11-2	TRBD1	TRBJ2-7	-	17	CASSTRWTGAGVYEQYF	TGTGCCAGCAGCACCCGGTGGACAGGGGCAGGAGTCTACGAGCAGTACTTC
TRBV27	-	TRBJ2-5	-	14	CASSSLSNQETQYF	TGTGCCAGCAGTTCGCTCAGCAACCAAGAGACCCAGTACTTC
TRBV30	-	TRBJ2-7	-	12	CAWGGLSYEQYF	TGTGCCTGGGGGGGGCTATCCTACGAGCAGTACTTC
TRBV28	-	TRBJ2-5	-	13	CASSFPVQETQYF	TGTGCCAGCAGCTTCCCGGTCCAAGAGACCCAGTACTTC
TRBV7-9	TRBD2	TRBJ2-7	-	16	CASSLGWGGRTGEQYF	TGTGCCAGCAGCTTAGGGTGGGGCGGGAGAACAGGAGAGCAGTACTTC
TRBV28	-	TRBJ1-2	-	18	CARSFSIWGGRGIYGYTF	TGTGCCCGCAGTTTTAGCATATGGGGGGGCAGGGGTATCTATGGCTACACCTTC
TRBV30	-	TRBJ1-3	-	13	CAWTVFAGNTIYF	TGTGCCTGGACAGTCTTTGCTGGAAACACCATATATTTT
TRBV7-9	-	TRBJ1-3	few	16	CASSLGQPSSGNTIYF	TGTGCCAGCAGCTTAGGGCAGCCGAGCTCTGGAAACACCATATATTTT